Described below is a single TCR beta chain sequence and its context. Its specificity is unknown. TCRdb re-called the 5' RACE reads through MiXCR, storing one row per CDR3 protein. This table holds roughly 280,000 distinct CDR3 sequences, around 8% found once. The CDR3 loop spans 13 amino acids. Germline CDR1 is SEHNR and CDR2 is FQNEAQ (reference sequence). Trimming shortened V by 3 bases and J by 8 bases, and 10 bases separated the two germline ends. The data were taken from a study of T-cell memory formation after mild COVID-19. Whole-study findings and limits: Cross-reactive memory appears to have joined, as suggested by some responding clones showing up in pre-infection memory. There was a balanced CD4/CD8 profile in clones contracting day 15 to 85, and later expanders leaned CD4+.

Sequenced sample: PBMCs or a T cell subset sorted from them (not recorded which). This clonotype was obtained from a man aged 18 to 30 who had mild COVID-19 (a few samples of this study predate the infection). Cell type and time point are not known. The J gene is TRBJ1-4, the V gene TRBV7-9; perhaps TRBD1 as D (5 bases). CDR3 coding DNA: TGTGCCAGCAGCTTTAACGAGGGGGAAAAACTGTTTTTT. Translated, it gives CASSFNEGEKLFF.